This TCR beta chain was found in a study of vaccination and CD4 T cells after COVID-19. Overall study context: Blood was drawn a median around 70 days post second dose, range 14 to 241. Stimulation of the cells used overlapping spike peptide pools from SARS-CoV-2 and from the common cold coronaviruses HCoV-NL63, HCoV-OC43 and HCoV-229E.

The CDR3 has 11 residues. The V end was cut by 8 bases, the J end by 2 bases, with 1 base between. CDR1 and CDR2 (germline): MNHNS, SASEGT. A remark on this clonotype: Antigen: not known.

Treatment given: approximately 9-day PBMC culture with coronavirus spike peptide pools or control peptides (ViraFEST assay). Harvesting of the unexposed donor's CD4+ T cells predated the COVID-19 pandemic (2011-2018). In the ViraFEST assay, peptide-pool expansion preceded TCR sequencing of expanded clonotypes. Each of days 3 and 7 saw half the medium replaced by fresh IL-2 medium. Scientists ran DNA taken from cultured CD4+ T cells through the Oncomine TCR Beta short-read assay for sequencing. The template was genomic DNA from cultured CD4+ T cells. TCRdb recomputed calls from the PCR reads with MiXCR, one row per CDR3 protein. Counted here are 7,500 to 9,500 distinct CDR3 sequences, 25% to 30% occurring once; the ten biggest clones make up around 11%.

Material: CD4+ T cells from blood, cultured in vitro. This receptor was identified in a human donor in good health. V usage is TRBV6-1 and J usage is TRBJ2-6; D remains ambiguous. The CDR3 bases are TGTGCCAGCGCTGGGGCCAACGTCCTGACTTTC. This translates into CASAGANVLTF.